Presented here are 32 T cell receptor beta chains from one specimen sequenced in a study of response to subunit inactivated influenza vaccine. In TCRdb, the RT-PCR reads were re-called with MiXCR into one record per CDR3 protein. The sample records hundreds of thousands of distinct CDR3 sequences, approximately 15% being singletons. The sequences come from CD4+ T cells sorted from PBMCs, collected roughly 24 months after vaccination. The receptors stem from a man between 50 and 75 years old who received an inactivated influenza vaccine.

The chain couples TRBV5-6 to TRBJ2-3, with 7 positions matching TRBD1. The V gene end was trimmed by 4 bases and the J gene end by 6 bases; junction bases not matched to a gene: 11. The CDR3 length is 15 residues. Germline V gene data show CDR1 as SGHDT and CDR2 as YYEEEE. The CDR3 spells CASSPPQDRLDTQYF. The DNA of the CDR3 is TGTGCCAGCAGCCCCCCCCAGGACAGGTTGGATACGCAGTATTTT.

This clonotype turned up a few times. The CDR3 DNA reads as TGCAGTGCCGAAGACGGGAGCTACGAGCAGTACTTC. Translation: CSAEDGSYEQYF. The chain carries TRBV20-1 and TRBJ2-7; D may be TRBD2 (6 bases). The CDR3 contains 12 residues. Germline lookup yields CDR1 DFQATT and CDR2 SNEGSKA (reference sequence). Trimming shortened V by 6 bases and J by 3 bases, and 12 bases separated the two germline ends.

The rearrangement joins TRBV6-6 to TRBJ2-7; the D gene is possibly TRBD2 (6 bases). Germline values: CDR1 MNHNY, CDR2 SVGAGI (reference sequence). Trimming pared 8 bases from V and 0 bases from J, leaving 8 bases between. The CDR3 is 12 amino acids. The DNA for the CDR3 is TGTGCCAGCGGGGGGAACTCCTACGAGCAGTACTTC. Its translation is CASGGNSYEQYF.

The chain combines TRBV28 with TRBJ2-7; D possibly uses TRBD1 or TRBD2 (5 bases each). The germline gives CDR1 MDHEN, CDR2 SYDVKM. V lost 10 bases to trimming and J lost 12 bases, with 19 bases between them. The length of the CDR3 is 11 residues. CDR3 sequence: CAIGTAGLPYF. The CDR3 DNA reads TGTGCCATCGGGACGGCAGGGTTACCGTACTTC.

This clonotype was counted ten times or more. This rearrangement joins TRBV24-1 to TRBJ2-1; D is uncertain. Germline V lookup: CDR1 KGHDR, CDR2 SFDVKD. V was shortened by 3 bases and J by 10 bases, with 9 bases between the two germline ends. The CDR3 runs to 12 residues. CDR3: CATSDPRMEQFF. The DNA for the CDR3 is TGTGCCACCAGTGATCCTAGGATGGAGCAGTTCTTC.

This clonotype showed up just a few times. The V and J genes are TRBV2 and TRBJ2-1; 9 bases are shared with TRBD2. This CDR3 contains 14 residues. The junction had 11 bases not matched to a gene; V was cut back by 8 bases and J by 9 bases. CDR1 SNHLY and CDR2 FYNNEI come from the germline V gene. Here the CDR3 reads CASSGGGGATEQFF. The CDR3 nucleotides are TGTGCCAGCTCGGGCGGCGGGGGGGCCACTGAGCAGTTCTTC. The full variable domain, with the rest looked up from reference TRBV2 and TRBJ2-1, is EPEVTQTPSHQVTQMGQEVILRCVPISNHLYFYWYRQILGQKVEFLVSFYNNEISEKSEIFDDQFSVERPDGSNFTLKIRSTKLEDSAMYFCASSGGGGATEQFFGPGTRLTVL.

This clonotype has a handful of counts. The genes are TRBV10-3 and TRBJ1-2; D call uncertain. CDR3 length: 15 residues. Germline loops: CDR1 ENHRY, CDR2 SYGVKD. The V end lost 3 bases, the J end lost 2 bases, and 13 bases lay between the germline ends. The DNA for the CDR3 is TGTGCCATCAGTGAAAGAGGTCTCCGCAACTATGGCTACACCTTC. Residues: CAISERGLRNYGYTF.

This clonotype was detected many times. The genes are TRBV5-1 and TRBJ2-7; the match to TRBD1 covers 8 bases. Per the germline V gene, CDR1 is SGHRS and CDR2 is YFSETQ. V trimming: 4 bases; J trimming: 3 bases; junction bases outside the gene matches: 9. The CDR3 is 15 residues long. The CDR3 loop is CASSPRTGSLYEQYF. The CDR3, as DNA: TGCGCCAGCAGCCCGAGGACAGGGAGTCTCTACGAGCAGTACTTC. Full variable domain (outside the CDR3, taken from reference TRBV5-1 and TRBJ2-7): KAGVTQTPRYLIKTRGQQVTLSCSPISGHRSVSWYQQTPGQGLQFLFEYFSETQRNKGNFPGRFSGRQFSNSRSEMNVSTLELGDSALYLCASSPRTGSLYEQYFGPGTRLTVT.

In this sample, this clonotype turned up a few times. The rearrangement uses TRBV5-1 and TRBJ2-7; D possibly corresponds to TRBD1 (6 bases). The germline V and J ends were trimmed by 4 bases and 0 bases, with 14 bases remaining between them. Germline V gene data show CDR1 as SGHRS and CDR2 as YFSETQ. CDR3 length equals 15 residues. The CDR3 nucleotides are TGCGCCAGCAGCACCGCCGGACAGTCCTCCTACGAGCAGTACTTC. This sequence encodes CASSTAGQSSYEQYF.

This clonotype came up once. The rearrangement uses TRBV12-3 or TRBV12-4 and TRBJ1-2, with TRBD1 identical over 7 bases. V was pared by 5 bases and J by 6 bases, with 6 bases of the junction left unmatched. The CDR3 spans 13 residues. The CDR3 here is CASSPGTDHGYTF. The CDR3 DNA reads TGTGCCAGCAGTCCCGGGACAGACCATGGCTACACCTTC.

V is TRBV20-1 and J is TRBJ2-1; 10 nucleotides match TRBD2. The CDR3 is 15 amino acids. Germline assignment: CDR1 DFQATT and CDR2 SNEGSKA (reference sequence). J gave up 7 bases and V 5 bases, and 11 bases lay outside the gene matches. DNA of the CDR3: TGCAGTGCTGATCCTCTAGCGGGAGTAGGTAATGAGCAGTTCTTC. It encodes CSADPLAGVGNEQFF.

With regard to this clonotype: At one end the junction does not follow the germline gene, possibly because of a read error. The rearrangement uses TRBV6-2 or TRBV6-3 and TRBJ2-3; D is possibly TRBD1 (5 bases). The CDR3 is made up of 16 amino acids. Germline-derived CDR1 and CDR2 are MNHEY and SVGEGT. CDR3 amino acids: CASNYRSGWVTDTQYF. CDR3 in DNA: TGTGCCAGCAATTACCGGTCAGGGTGGGTTACAGATACGCAGTATTTT.

A few counts support this clonotype. The gene calls are TRBV5-1 and TRBJ2-7, with 7 bases identical to TRBD2. Losses at the gene ends were 1 base for V and 6 bases for J; bases not matched to a gene: 10. Germline CDR1 SGHRS, CDR2 YFSETQ. This CDR3 is built from 15 residues. The CDR3 DNA reads as TGCGCCAGCAGCTTGAATTCAGGCGGGGAGGGCGAGCAGTACTTC. Protein sequence: CASSLNSGGEGEQYF.

The chain combines TRBV5-1 with TRBJ2-7, with a weak D call TRBD1 (6 bases). V was cut by 0 bases and J by 3 bases, with 10 bases left in between. Germline V gene lookup returns CDR1 SGHRS and CDR2 YFSETQ. The CDR3 totals 14 residues. In DNA, the CDR3 is TGCGCCAGCAGCTTGGGGGACAACCGCTACGAGCAGTACTTC. Translating it yields CASSLGDNRYEQYF. The variable domain in full, completed from reference TRBV5-1 and TRBJ2-7, reads KAGVTQTPRYLIKTRGQQVTLSCSPISGHRSVSWYQQTPGQGLQFLFEYFSETQRNKGNFPGRFSGRQFSNSRSEMNVSTLELGDSALYLCASSLGDNRYEQYFGPGTRLTVT.

The chain employs TRBV7-2 and TRBJ2-2; TRBD1 or TRBD2 may be the D gene (6 bases each). The CDR3 totals 16 residues. Germline lookup yields CDR1 SGHTA and CDR2 FQGNSA. The ends were cut back, 1 base at V and 2 bases at J, with 11 bases in the middle. The CDR3 DNA is TGTGCCAGCAGCTTAGTAGGGGGGATAAACACCGGGGAGCTGTTTTTT. Amino acids: CASSLVGGINTGELFF.

This clonotype was detected many times. The chain links TRBV13 to TRBJ2-1, with TRBD1 matching over 12 bases. The CDR3 covers 15 residues. With 3 bases clipped from V and 6 bases from J, the junction kept 3 bases outside the gene matches. Looked up from germline, CDR1 is PRHDT and CDR2 is FYEKMQ (reference sequence). CDR3 nucleotides: TGTGCCAGCAGCTTGGGACAGGGGGCATTCAATGAGCAGTTCTTC. Its protein product is CASSLGQGAFNEQFF.

Only a few counts were recorded for this clonotype. The chain employs TRBV6-1 and TRBJ2-3, with 9 bases lining up with TRBD1. CDR3 length: 14 residues. V was clipped by 8 bases and J by 5 bases; unmatched bases: 8. Germline assignment: CDR1 MNHNS and CDR2 SASEGT. Written as DNA, the CDR3 is TGTGCCAGCTCCTACAGGGGGCAGGGAGATACGCAGTATTTT. Translation: CASSYRGQGDTQYF.

This clonotype appeared a few times. The chain recombines TRBV7-9 with TRBJ1-1, with D hard to call. This CDR3 contains 12 residues. Germline CDR1 SEHNR, CDR2 FQNEAQ (reference sequence). Trimming took 3 bases from V and 8 from J, leaving 10 bases between them. The CDR3 loop is CASSFVDGEAFF. CDR3 in DNA: TGTGCCAGCAGCTTCGTCGACGGGGAAGCTTTCTTT.

The chain has TRBV11-1 and TRBJ2-7, with 7 bases aligning to TRBD2. Trimming cost V 4 bases and J 3 bases; bases outside gene matches: 18. The germline CDR1 and CDR2 sequences are SGHAT and FQDESV (reference sequence). This CDR3 has 18 residues. The CDR3 sequence: CASSSALIGGTTYYEQYF. CDR3 nucleotide sequence: TGTGCCAGCAGCTCTGCTCTCATTGGCGGGACTACTTACTACGAGCAGTACTTC.

The J gene is TRBJ2-7, the V gene TRBV2, with 7 bases identical to TRBD2. V dropped 8 bases and J dropped 7; count of bases not matched to a gene: 23. CDR1 is SNHLY, CDR2 FYNNEI, per germline. This CDR3 has 17 residues. The CDR3 protein is CASSERGGALLVGEQYF. The DNA for the CDR3 is TGTGCCAGCTCCGAACGGGGAGGGGCCCTTCTGGTTGGAGAGCAGTACTTC.

This clonotype was seen a handful of times. The chain combines TRBV5-1 with TRBJ1-3; TRBD1 aligns across 7 bases. Germline CDR1 SGHRS, CDR2 YFSETQ. The CDR3 is made up of 15 amino acids. V was pared by 2 bases and J by 4 bases, with 6 bases of the junction left unmatched. Here the CDR3 DNA reads TGCGCCAGCAGCTTACCTACAGGGGCCGGAAACACCATATATTTT. Translated: CASSLPTGAGNTIYF.

The genes are TRBV3-1 and TRBJ1-4; weak D call: TRBD1 (5 bases). This CDR3 has 15 amino acids. V lost 3 bases to trimming and J lost 8 bases, with 16 bases between them. CDR1 and CDR2 from the germline V gene are LGHDT and YNNKEL (reference sequence). The CDR3, as DNA: TGTGCCAGCAGCCATTCATCTGGGGGTAGGGAAAAACTGTTTTTT. Translating it yields CASSHSSGGREKLFF.

The table lists this clonotype with a few counts. V and J are TRBV7-2 and TRBJ2-1; 11 bases are shared with TRBD2. V was clipped by 0 bases and J by 4 bases; unmatched bases: 11. The CDR3 length is 19 residues. Germline V gene sequence: CDR1 SGHTA, CDR2 FQGNSA. CDR3 nucleotides: TGTGCCAGCAGCTTAGCAGTCGGCACTAGCGGGAGTTTTTACAATGAGCAGTTCTTC. It codes for CASSLAVGTSGSFYNEQFF.

The rearrangement links TRBV6-5 to TRBJ2-2, with D uncertain. V lost 4 bases, J lost 2 bases, and 14 bases lay in between. Looked up from germline, CDR1 is MNHEY and CDR2 is SVGAGI. The length of the CDR3 is 16 residues. In DNA, the CDR3 is TGTGCCAGCAGTTGGGCTTGGGTAGTCAACACCGGGGAGCTGTTTTTT. Translating it yields CASSWAWVVNTGELFF.

The V gene is TRBV2, the J gene TRBJ2-7; D possibly matches TRBD1 or TRBD2 (5 bases each). Germline loops: CDR1 SNHLY, CDR2 FYNNEI. The CDR3 is made up of 13 amino acids. Trimming took 5 bases from V and 5 from J, leaving 13 bases between them. CDR3 nucleotide sequence: TGTGCCAGCAGTAGGGACCGGTTCCACGAGCAGTACTTC. Translating gives CASSRDRFHEQYF. The complete variable domain, with remaining parts taken from reference TRBV2 and TRBJ2-7, reads EPEVTQTPSHQVTQMGQEVILRCVPISNHLYFYWYRQILGQKVEFLVSFYNNEISEKSEIFDDQFSVERPDGSNFTLKIRSTKLEDSAMYFCASSRDRFHEQYFGPGTRLTVT.

This clonotype was counted only a few times. The V gene is TRBV20-1, the J gene TRBJ2-7; D unresolved. This CDR3 comprises 11 residues. Per germline, CDR1 DFQATT and CDR2 SNEGSKA (reference sequence). V lost 1 base, J lost 4 bases, and 5 bases lay in between. CDR3 sequence (DNA): TGCAGTGCTAGAGTTAGGTACGAGCAGTACTTC. This encodes CSARVRYEQYF.

In this sample, this clonotype turned up many times. J is TRBJ2-5 and V is TRBV29-1; TRBD1 aligns across 7 bases. Per the germline V gene, CDR1 is SQVTM and CDR2 is ANQGSEA. V dropped 1 base and J dropped 5; count of bases not matched to a gene: 1. The CDR3 has 12 residues. CDR3 in amino acids: CSVEGQGETQYF. CDR3 DNA sequence: TGCAGCGTTGAAGGACAGGGCGAGACCCAGTACTTC.

The gene calls are TRBV4-2 and TRBJ2-7; 8 positions agree with TRBD1. CDR1 and CDR2 (germline): LGHNA, YNFKEQ. J gave up 3 bases and V 1 base, and 11 bases lay outside the gene matches. This CDR3 contains 17 residues. CDR3 DNA: TGTGCCAGCAGCCAAGCGTCGGTGGCAGGGGGCGTCTACGAGCAGTACTTC. It codes for CASSQASVAGGVYEQYF.

The chain combines TRBV12-3 or TRBV12-4 with TRBJ2-5; tentatively, D is TRBD1 or TRBD2 (5 bases each). CDR3 length: 14 residues. V lost 7 bases and J 2 bases, leaving 14 bases between the germline ends. CDR3 sequence (DNA): TGTGCCAGCACCACGGGACGCGGTCAAGAGACCCAGTACTTC. This gives the protein CASTTGRGQETQYF.

V usage is TRBV12-3 or TRBV12-4 and J usage is TRBJ2-3, with TRBD2 matching over 14 bases. This CDR3 is built from 16 residues. Germline trimming cut 5 bases from V and 4 bases from J; bases unmatched to any gene: 5. The CDR3: CASSPGLAGGADTQYF. CDR3 DNA: TGTGCCAGCAGTCCAGGACTAGCGGGAGGAGCAGATACGCAGTATTTT.

This clonotype was detected a few times. The V gene is TRBV29-1, the J gene TRBJ2-2; D remains unclear. The germline V gene encodes CDR1 SQVTM and CDR2 ANQGSEA. The CDR3 extends over 16 amino acids. Trimming stripped 6 bases from V and 0 bases from J, with 17 bases between. The CDR3 reads CSVQNPRPANTGELFF. In DNA form, the CDR3 reads TGCAGCGTACAAAATCCGCGACCCGCGAACACCGGGGAGCTGTTTTTT.

The rearrangement uses TRBV30 and TRBJ1-6, with D unclear. Deletions cut 4 bases from V and 10 bases from J, with 11 bases between. Germline V lookup: CDR1 GTSNPN, CDR2 SVGIG (reference sequence). There are 12 residues in the CDR3. The CDR3 region is CAWKYGKSPLHF. DNA of the CDR3: TGTGCCTGGAAGTATGGTAAATCACCCCTCCACTTT. Together with reference TRBV30 and TRBJ1-6, the CDR3 gives the full variable domain: SQTIHQWPATLVQPVGSPLSLECTVEGTSNPNLYWYRQAAGRGLQLLFYSVGIGQISSEVPQNLSASRPQDRQFILSSKKLLLSDSGFYLCAWKYGKSPLHFGNGTRLTVT.